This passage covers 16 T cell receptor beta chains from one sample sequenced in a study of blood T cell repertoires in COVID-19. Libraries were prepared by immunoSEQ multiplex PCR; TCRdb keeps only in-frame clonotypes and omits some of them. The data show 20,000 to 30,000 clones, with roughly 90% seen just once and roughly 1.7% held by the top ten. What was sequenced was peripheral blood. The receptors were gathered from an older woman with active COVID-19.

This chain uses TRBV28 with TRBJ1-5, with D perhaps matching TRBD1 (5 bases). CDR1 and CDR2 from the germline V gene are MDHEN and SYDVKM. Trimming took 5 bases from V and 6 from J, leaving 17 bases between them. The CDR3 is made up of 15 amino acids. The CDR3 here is CASSGIGGFLQPQHF. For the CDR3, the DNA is TGTGCCAGCAGTGGGATTGGGGGGTTCCTTCAGCCCCAGCATTTT.

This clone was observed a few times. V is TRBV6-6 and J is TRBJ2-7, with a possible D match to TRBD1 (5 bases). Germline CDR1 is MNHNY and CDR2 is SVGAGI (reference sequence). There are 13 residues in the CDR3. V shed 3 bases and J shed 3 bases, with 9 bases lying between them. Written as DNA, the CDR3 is TGTGCCAGCAGTTATGCCAGGGTCTACGAGCAGTACTTC. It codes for CASSYARVYEQYF.

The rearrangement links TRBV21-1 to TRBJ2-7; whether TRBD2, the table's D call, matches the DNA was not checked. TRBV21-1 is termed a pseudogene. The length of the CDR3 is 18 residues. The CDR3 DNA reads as TGTGCCAGCAAAAAACGGCGGACTAGCGGGGAGGGTTCGGCCGAGCAGTACTTC. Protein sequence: CASKKRRTSGEGSAEQYF.

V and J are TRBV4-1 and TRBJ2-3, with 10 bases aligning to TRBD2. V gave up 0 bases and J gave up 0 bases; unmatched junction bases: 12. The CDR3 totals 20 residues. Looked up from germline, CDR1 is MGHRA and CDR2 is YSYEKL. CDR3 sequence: CASSQDQASAGGSSTDTQYF. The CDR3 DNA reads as TGCGCCAGCAGCCAAGATCAGGCTTCAGCGGGAGGGTCTAGCACAGATACGCAGTATTTT.

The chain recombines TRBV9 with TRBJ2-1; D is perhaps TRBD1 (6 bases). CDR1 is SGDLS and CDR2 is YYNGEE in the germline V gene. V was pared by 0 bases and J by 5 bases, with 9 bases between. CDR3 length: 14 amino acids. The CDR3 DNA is TGTGCCAGCAGCGTAGGGGACACAAACAATGAGCAGTTCTTC. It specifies CASSVGDTNNEQFF.

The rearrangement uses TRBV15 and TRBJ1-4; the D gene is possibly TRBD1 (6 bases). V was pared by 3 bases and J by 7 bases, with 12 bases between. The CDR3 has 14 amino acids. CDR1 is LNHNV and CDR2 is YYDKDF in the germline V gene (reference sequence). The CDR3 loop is CATSRANRVEKLFF. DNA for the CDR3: TGTGCCACCAGCAGGGCTAACAGGGTTGAAAAACTGTTTTTT. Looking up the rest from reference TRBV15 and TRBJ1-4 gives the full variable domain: DAMVIQNPRYQVTQFGKPVTLSCSQTLNHNVMYWYQQKSSQAPKLLFHYYDKDFNNEADTPDNFQSRRPNTSFCFLDIRSPGLGDTAMYLCATSRANRVEKLFFGSGTQLSVL.

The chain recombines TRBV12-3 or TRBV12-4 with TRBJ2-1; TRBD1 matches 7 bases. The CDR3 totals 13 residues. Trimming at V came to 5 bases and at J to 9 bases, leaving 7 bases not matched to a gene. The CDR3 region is CASSLRQGTEQFF. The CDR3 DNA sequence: TGTGCCAGCAGTCTCAGACAGGGTACTGAGCAGTTCTTC.

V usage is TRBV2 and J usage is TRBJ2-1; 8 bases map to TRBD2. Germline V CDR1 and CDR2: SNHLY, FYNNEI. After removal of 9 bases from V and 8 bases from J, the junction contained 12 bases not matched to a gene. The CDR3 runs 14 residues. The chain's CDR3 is CASGSRGAADEQFF. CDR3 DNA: TGTGCCAGTGGATCGCGGGGGGCCGCCGATGAGCAGTTCTTC.

CDR3 nucleotides: TGTGCCAGGACCTCCTCGAGGGATGAAGAGACCCAGTACTTC. Translation gives CARTSSRDEETQYF. This chain links TRBV19 with TRBJ2-5; possible D gene TRBD2, 5 bases. Germline CDR1 and CDR2: LNHDA and SQIVND (reference sequence). Trimming shortened V by 9 bases and J by 3 bases, and 17 bases separated the two germline ends. The CDR3 spans 14 residues. Together with reference TRBV19 and TRBJ2-5, the CDR3 gives the full variable domain: DGGITQSPKYLFRKEGQNVTLSCEQNLNHDAMYWYRQDPGQGLRLIYYSQIVNDFQKGDIAEGYSVSREKKESFPLTVTSAQKNPTAFYLCARTSSRDEETQYFGPGTRLLVL.

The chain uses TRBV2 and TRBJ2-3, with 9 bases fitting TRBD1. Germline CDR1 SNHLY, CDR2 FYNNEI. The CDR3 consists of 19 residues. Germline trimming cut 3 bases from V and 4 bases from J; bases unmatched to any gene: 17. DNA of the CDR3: TGTGCCAGCAGTGAGGAGGGGTCGGAGGGGACAGGGTTCTCAGATACGCAGTATTTT. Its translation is CASSEEGSEGTGFSDTQYF.

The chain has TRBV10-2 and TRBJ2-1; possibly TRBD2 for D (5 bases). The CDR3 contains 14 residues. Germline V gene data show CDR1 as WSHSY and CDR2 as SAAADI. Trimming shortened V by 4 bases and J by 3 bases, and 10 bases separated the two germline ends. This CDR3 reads CASSGRTNYNEQFF. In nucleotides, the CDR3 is TGCGCCAGCAGTGGGAGGACCAACTACAATGAGCAGTTCTTC.

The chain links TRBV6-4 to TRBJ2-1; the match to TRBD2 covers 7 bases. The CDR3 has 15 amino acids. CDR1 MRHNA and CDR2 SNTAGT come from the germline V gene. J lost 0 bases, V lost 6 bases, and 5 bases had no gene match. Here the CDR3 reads CASSQAGNSYNEQFF. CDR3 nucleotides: TGTGCCAGCAGCCAAGCGGGGAACTCCTACAATGAGCAGTTCTTC.

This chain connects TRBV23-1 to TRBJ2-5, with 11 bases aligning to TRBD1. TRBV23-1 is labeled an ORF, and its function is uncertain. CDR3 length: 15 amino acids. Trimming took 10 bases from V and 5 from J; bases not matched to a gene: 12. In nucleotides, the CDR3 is TGCGCCAACAACGGACAGGGGGCAACGGGGGAGACCCAGTACTTC. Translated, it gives CANNGQGATGETQYF.

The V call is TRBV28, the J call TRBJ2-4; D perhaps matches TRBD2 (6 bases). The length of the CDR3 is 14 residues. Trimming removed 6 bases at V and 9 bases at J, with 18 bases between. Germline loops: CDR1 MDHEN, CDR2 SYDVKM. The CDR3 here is CASRFGGARGIQYF. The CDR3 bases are TGTGCCAGCAGATTTGGCGGGGCTAGGGGCATTCAGTACTTC.

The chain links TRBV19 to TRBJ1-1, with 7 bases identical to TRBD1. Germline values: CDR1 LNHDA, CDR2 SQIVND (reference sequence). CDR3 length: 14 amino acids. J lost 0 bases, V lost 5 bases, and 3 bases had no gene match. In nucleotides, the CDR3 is TGTGCCAGTAGTGTACAGGGGATGAACACTGAAGCTTTCTTT. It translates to CASSVQGMNTEAFF. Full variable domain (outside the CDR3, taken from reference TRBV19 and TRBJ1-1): DGGITQSPKYLFRKEGQNVTLSCEQNLNHDAMYWYRQDPGQGLRLIYYSQIVNDFQKGDIAEGYSVSREKKESFPLTVTSAQKNPTAFYLCASSVQGMNTEAFFGQGTRLTVV.

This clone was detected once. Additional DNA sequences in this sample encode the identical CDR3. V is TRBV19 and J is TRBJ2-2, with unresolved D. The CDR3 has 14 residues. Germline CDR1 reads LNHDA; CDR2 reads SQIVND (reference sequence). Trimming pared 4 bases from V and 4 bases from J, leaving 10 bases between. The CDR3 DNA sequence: TGTGCCAGTAGTAGCTCCGGGTCCACCGGGGAGCTGTTTTTT. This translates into CASSSSGSTGELFF.